The T cell receptor beta chain under discussion was sequenced for a study of PD-1 blockade in mismatch repair-deficient tumors. General study points: Tumor-resident clones, often absent from pretreatment blood, expanded after pembrolizumab and then contracted.

Mismatch repair deficiency was confirmed in all patients, by PCR or immunohistochemistry. TCR sequencing covered a few patients who responded to pembrolizumab. About this clone: Its antigen remains unknown.

Repertoires were generated with immunoSEQ multiplex PCR, while TCRdb's copy carries only in-frame clones and drops some. The profile shows about 84,000 clones, approximately 81% of them singletons. This sequence originates from an adult with mismatch repair-deficient cancer. The source was peripheral blood, collected 12 weeks after starting pembrolizumab.

The CDR3 sequence: CASSRNQGLGYGYTF. As DNA, the CDR3 is TGTGCCAGCAGTCGAAACCAGGGGCTCGGCTATGGCTACACCTTC. V and J are TRBV6-5 and TRBJ1-2; tentative D call: TRBD1 (6 bases). CDR1 is MNHEY, CDR2 SVGAGI, per germline. This CDR3 is built from 15 residues. V was pared by 5 bases and J by 4 bases, with 17 bases between.